This TCR beta chain comes out of a study of technical replicates of blood from four donors. Here immunoSEQ multiplex PCR was the method, and the copy in TCRdb shows in-frame clones only, minus some. The sample holds fewer than 85,000 clones, about 93% seen once. This sequence originates from a human donor in good health. Sequenced input: T cells isolated from PBMCs.

The CDR3 protein is CASSNWFMNTEAFF. The DNA for the CDR3 is TGTGCCAGCAGTAACTGGTTCATGAACACTGAAGCTTTCTTT. V usage is TRBV28 and J usage is TRBJ1-1; D uncertain. CDR1 is MDHEN and CDR2 is SYDVKM in the germline V gene. The CDR3 contains 14 residues. The V end lost 5 bases, the J end lost 0 bases, and 10 bases lay between the germline ends.